This TCR beta chain was captured by sequencing in a study of blood T cell repertoires in COVID-19. At the level of the study: COVID-19 samples collected from the United States, Italy and Spain covered acute and convalescent phases. Sources were T cells, B-cell-depleted T cells, or PBMCs; the material itself was cDNA or gDNA.

CDR1 is SGHRS, CDR2 YFSETQ, per germline. V was cut by 2 bases and J by 5 bases, with 12 bases left in between. The CDR3 contains 14 residues. Authors' processing steps: Amplifying reference gene primers gave estimates of nucleated cell counts. Libraries were prepared by immunoSEQ multiplex PCR; TCRdb keeps only in-frame clonotypes and omits some of them. The V and J calls and clone size were taken over from that table, and D and trimming were inferred from the DNA. The sample carries some 200,000 clones, approximately 90% recorded once. The chain joins TRBV5-1 to TRBJ2-3; perhaps TRBD2 as D (7 bases). The clonotype comes from a woman under 30 who had recovered from COVID-19. The sample consisted of peripheral blood. Here the CDR3 reads CASSFGGLIDTQYF. CDR3 nucleotides: TGCGCCAGCAGCTTCGGGGGGCTTATAGATACGCAGTATTTT.